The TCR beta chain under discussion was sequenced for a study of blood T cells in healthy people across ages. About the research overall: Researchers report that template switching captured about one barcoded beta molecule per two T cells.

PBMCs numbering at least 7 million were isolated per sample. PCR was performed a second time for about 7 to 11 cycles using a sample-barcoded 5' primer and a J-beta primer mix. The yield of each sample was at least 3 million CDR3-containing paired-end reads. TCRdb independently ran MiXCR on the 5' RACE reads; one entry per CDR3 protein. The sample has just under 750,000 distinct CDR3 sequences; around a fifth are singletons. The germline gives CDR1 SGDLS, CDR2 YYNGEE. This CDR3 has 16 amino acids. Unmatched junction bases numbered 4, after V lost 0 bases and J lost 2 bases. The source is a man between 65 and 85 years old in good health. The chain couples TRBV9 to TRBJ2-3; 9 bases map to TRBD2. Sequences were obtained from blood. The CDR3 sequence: CASSVGRTSVTDTQYF. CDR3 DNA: TGTGCCAGCAGCGTAGGACGGACTAGCGTCACAGATACGCAGTATTTT.